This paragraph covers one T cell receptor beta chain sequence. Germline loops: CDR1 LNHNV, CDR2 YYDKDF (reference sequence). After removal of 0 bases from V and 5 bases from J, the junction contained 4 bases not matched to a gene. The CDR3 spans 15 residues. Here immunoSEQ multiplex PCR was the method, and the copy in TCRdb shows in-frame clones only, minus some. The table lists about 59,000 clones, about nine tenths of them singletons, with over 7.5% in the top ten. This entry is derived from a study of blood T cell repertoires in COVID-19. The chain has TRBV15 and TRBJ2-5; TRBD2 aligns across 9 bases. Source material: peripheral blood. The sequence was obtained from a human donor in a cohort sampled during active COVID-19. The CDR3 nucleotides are TGTGCCACCAGCAGAGATCCTAGCGGGGTTGAGACCCAGTACTTC. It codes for CATSRDPSGVETQYF.